One sample yielded the 4 T cell receptor beta chains listed below, sequenced in a study of beta chain features in type 1 diabetes. General study findings and limits: Shortening of TCRB CDR3s, moderate but significant, appeared in all four CD4+ subsets of Type 1 diabetes patients.

Antigens of these TCRs are unknown. The sequenced template was cDNA made from the entire isolated RNA. Generated by immunoSEQ multiplex PCR, the TCRdb table keeps only in-frame clones and is missing some. The sample carries roughly 250,000 clones, roughly 22% recorded once. Sequenced input: naive CD4+ T cells from blood. The receptors were gathered from a woman between 40 and 50 years old with type 1 diabetes.

The rearrangement links TRBV4-3 to TRBJ2-1; perhaps TRBD2 as D (5 bases). Germline V CDR1 and CDR2: LGHNA, YSLEER. There are 14 residues in the CDR3. Between the trimmed V and J ends, which lost 0 bases and 8 bases, there was a span of 11 bases. The CDR3 bases are TGCGCCAGCAGCCAAGATCGGACTTCCCATGAGCAGTTCTTC. Protein product: CASSQDRTSHEQFF.

This chain connects TRBV25-1 to TRBJ2-7; a possible D gene is TRBD1 (6 bases). The germline V and J ends were trimmed by 4 bases and 2 bases, with 9 bases remaining between them. Germline V gives CDR1 MGHDK, CDR2 SYGVNS. This CDR3 is 13 amino acids long. Here the CDR3 DNA reads TGTGCCAGCAGTGTCCAGGGGACCTACGAGCAGTACTTC. Protein product: CASSVQGTYEQYF.

This chain uses TRBV11-1 with TRBJ1-1; D unclear. This CDR3 is built from 15 residues. V lost 2 bases and J 0 bases, leaving 10 bases between the germline ends. Germline V gene lookup returns CDR1 SGHAT and CDR2 FQDESV (reference sequence). In DNA, the CDR3 is TGTGCCAGCAGCTTAAACCCACAGATGAACACTGAAGCTTTCTTT. Translating gives CASSLNPQMNTEAFF.

The rearrangement joins TRBV29-1 to TRBJ1-2, with 7 bases identical to TRBD1. CDR3 length: 15 residues. The J segment lost 1 base and the V segment lost 5 bases, leaving 10 bases of the junction unmatched. Germline CDR1 and CDR2: SQVTM and ANQGSEA. CDR3 DNA sequence: TGCAGCGTTTCACAGGGGCCCCCCCTTAACTATGGCTACACCTTC. This gives the protein CSVSQGPPLNYGYTF.